This passage covers 32 T cell receptor beta chains from one sample sequenced in a study of human T cells and chemical hapten exposure. The sample's time point: patch test 1, 2 weeks after DPC sensitization. Treatment denoted: therapeutic diphenylcyclopropenone sensitization with weekly scalp DPC. One entry per CDR3 protein results from TCRdb running MiXCR on the RACE reads. The sample has fewer than 150,000 distinct CDR3 sequences, approximately 13% seen once. This specimen consisted of whole blood, obtained in connection with sensitization to the hapten diphenylcyclopropenone (DPC). Receptors originate from a man aged 18 to 29 with alopecia areata. Some clones in this sample may be carry-over from other donors' samples.

The chain couples TRBV28 to TRBJ2-7; 8 bases are shared with TRBD1. With 5 bases clipped from V and 6 bases from J, the junction kept 9 bases outside the gene matches. The V gene's germline CDR1 is MDHEN and CDR2 SYDVKM. The CDR3 loop spans 14 amino acids. CDR3 sequence: CASSPLDRVGEQYF. The CDR3 nucleotides read TGTGCCAGCAGTCCTTTGGACAGGGTTGGCGAGCAGTACTTC.

This clonotype was observed a few times. The rearrangement links TRBV7-9 to TRBJ1-4; D might be TRBD1 (5 bases). The CDR3 spans 15 residues. The V gene's germline CDR1 is SEHNR and CDR2 FQNEAQ (reference sequence). Trimming cost V 5 bases and J 6 bases, with 16 bases left between them. The CDR3 DNA sequence: TGTGCCAGCAGCCCCCAGGAGGGGCGGGATGAAAAACTGTTTTTT. Translated: CASSPQEGRDEKLFF.

In this sample, this clonotype turned up a few times. This sequence joins TRBV10-3 and TRBJ2-7; 11 positions agree with TRBD1. This CDR3 contains 15 residues. Trimming at V came to 6 bases and at J to 1 base, leaving 5 bases not matched to a gene. Germline V CDR1 and CDR2: ENHRY, SYGVKD. The CDR3 sequence is CAIRTGTGGSYEQYV. The CDR3 region has the DNA TGTGCCATCAGGACCGGGACAGGGGGGTCCTACGAGCAGTACGTC.

The chain uses TRBV20-1 and TRBJ2-1; D may be TRBD1 or TRBD2 (5 bases each). The CDR3 sequence is 14 residues long. The V gene's germline CDR1 is DFQATT and CDR2 SNEGSKA (reference sequence). V dropped 3 bases and J dropped 6 bases, with 15 bases sitting between them. The CDR3 nucleotides read TGCAGTGCTAGTGGGTCGAGGGGATTCAATGAGCAGTTCTTC. The encoded protein is CSASGSRGFNEQFF.

V usage is TRBV2 and J usage is TRBJ2-5; TRBD1 or TRBD2 may be the D gene (5 bases each). Germline CDR1 reads SNHLY; CDR2 reads FYNNEI. This CDR3 has 16 amino acids. The V and J ends lost 4 bases and 4 bases respectively, with 19 bases between them. The CDR3 protein is CASSAGSSVGAETQYF. The CDR3 DNA follows: TGTGCCAGCAGTGCGGGTTCCTCAGTCGGGGCAGAGACCCAGTACTTC.

A few counts support this clonotype. The V gene is TRBV7-3, the J gene TRBJ1-1, with unresolved D. Trimming removed 5 bases from V and 4 bases from J, with 14 bases in between. Germline CDR1 reads SGHTA; CDR2 reads FQGTGA. The CDR3 is 14 amino acids. The CDR3 loop is CASSRVGGFTEAFF. CDR3 bases: TGTGCCAGCAGCCGTGTAGGAGGTTTCACTGAAGCTTTCTTT.

This clonotype was recorded at least ten times. V gene TRBV20-1 combines with J gene TRBJ1-5; 8 bases fit TRBD1. V shed 5 bases, J shed 7 bases, and the junction held 7 bases outside the gene matches. The CDR3 has 13 residues. Germline V gene sequence: CDR1 DFQATT, CDR2 SNEGSKA (reference sequence). CDR3 loop: CSAAPTGGQPQHF. CDR3 DNA sequence: TGCAGTGCTGCACCTACAGGGGGACAGCCCCAGCATTTT.

The chain carries TRBV9 and TRBJ2-3; no clear D gene. Per germline, CDR1 SGDLS and CDR2 YYNGEE. CDR3 size: 13 residues. V was pared by 3 bases and J by 3 bases, with 8 bases between. CDR3 in amino acids: CASSADPTDTQYF. The CDR3 nucleotides read TGTGCCAGCAGCGCGGACCCGACAGATACGCAGTATTTT. The whole variable domain, remainder taken from reference TRBV9 and TRBJ2-3, is DSGVTQTPKHLITATGQRVTLRCSPRSGDLSVYWYQQSLDQGLQFLIQYYNGEERAKGNILERFSAQQFPDLHSELNLSSLELGDSALYFCASSADPTDTQYFGPGTRLTVL.

This clonotype has at least ten counts. The chain joins TRBV12-3 or TRBV12-4 to TRBJ2-1, with D maybe TRBD2 (6 bases). V was pared by 3 bases and J by 0 bases, with 6 bases between. This CDR3 has 14 residues. This CDR3 is CASSFGSSYNEQFF. CDR3 nucleotide sequence: TGTGCCAGCAGTTTCGGGAGCTCCTACAATGAGCAGTTCTTC.

This clonotype was observed once. V and J are TRBV9 and TRBJ1-5, with 9 bases fitting TRBD1. The V segment lost 2 bases and the J segment 3 bases; nucleotides outside the gene matches: 3. The germline V gene has CDR1 SGDLS and CDR2 YYNGEE. This CDR3 has 15 amino acids. The CDR3: CASSVTGGVNQPQHF. CDR3 in DNA: TGTGCCAGCAGCGTTACAGGGGGCGTCAATCAGCCCCAGCATTTT.

This clonotype has only a few counts. This chain uses TRBV29-1 with TRBJ1-2; no reliable D call. V was trimmed by 5 bases and J by 0 bases, leaving 10 bases between them. The CDR3 runs to 13 residues. Germline values: CDR1 SQVTM, CDR2 ANQGSEA. CDR3 in amino acids: CSVLEPSNYGYTF. Here the CDR3 DNA reads TGCAGCGTTCTCGAGCCCTCTAACTATGGCTACACCTTC. The full variable domain, in which reference TRBV29-1 and TRBJ1-2 provide the parts outside the CDR3, is SAVISQKPSRDICQRGTSLTIQCQVDSQVTMMFWYRQQPGQSLTLIATANQGSEATYESGFVIDKFPISRPNLTFSTLTVSNMSPEDSSIYLCSVLEPSNYGYTFGSGTRLTVV.

This chain joins TRBV2 and TRBJ1-5; D is perhaps TRBD1 (6 bases). The ends were cut back, 3 bases at V and 3 bases at J, with 15 bases in the middle. Germline CDR1 and CDR2: SNHLY and FYNNEI. CDR3 length: 16 amino acids. The chain's CDR3 is CASSDGQRLYNQPQHF. For the CDR3, the DNA is TGTGCCAGCAGTGATGGACAGAGACTTTACAATCAGCCCCAGCATTTT.

The table lists this clonotype with a few counts. The chain couples TRBV7-2 to TRBJ2-2; 9 nucleotides agree with TRBD1. The junction had 8 bases not matched to a gene; V was cut back by 2 bases and J by 7 bases. This CDR3 has 16 amino acids. Germline V gene sequence: CDR1 SGHTA, CDR2 FQGNSA. The CDR3 region has the DNA TGTGCCAGCAGCTTAACAGGGGGCGCGTATGGCGGGGAGCTGTTTTTT. Protein product: CASSLTGGAYGGELFF.

The chain combines TRBV12-3 or TRBV12-4 with TRBJ1-6, with TRBD1 matching 7 bases. The CDR3 totals 14 residues. Germline trimming cut 6 bases from V and 10 bases from J; bases unmatched to any gene: 9. The CDR3 DNA is TGTGCCAGCAGACCCACAGGGGAGGGCTCACCCCTCCACTTT. Translation gives CASRPTGEGSPLHF.

This clonotype occurred a few times. The rearrangement joins TRBV4-2 to TRBJ2-1, with D uncertain. Trimming stripped 1 base from V and 2 bases from J, with 6 bases between. CDR3 size: 14 residues. CDR1 is LGHNA, CDR2 YNFKEQ, per germline. The CDR3, as DNA: TGTGCCAGCAGCCAAGCAACAGCCTACAATGAGCAGTTCTTC. It specifies CASSQATAYNEQFF.

This clonotype was observed a few times. The CDR3 DNA is TGTGCCAGCAGCTTAGCGACTGGAAACACCATATATTTT. This sequence encodes CASSLATGNTIYF. The V call is TRBV11-3, the J call TRBJ1-3; D is unclear. Germline V gene data show CDR1 as SGHNT and CDR2 as YENEEA. This CDR3 has 13 residues. Trimming cost V 1 base and J 2 bases, with 3 bases left between them.

The chain is built from TRBV28 and TRBJ1-5; D remains unclear. The CDR3 is 18 amino acids. Germline V gives CDR1 MDHEN, CDR2 SYDVKM. The V and J ends lost 5 bases and 2 bases respectively, with 22 bases between them. The CDR3 sequence: CASSLFGLAEAGNQPQHF. CDR3 nucleotide sequence: TGTGCCAGCAGTCTCTTTGGCCTAGCGGAGGCGGGCAATCAGCCCCAGCATTTT. The full variable domain, in which reference TRBV28 and TRBJ1-5 provide the parts outside the CDR3, is DVKVTQSSRYLVKRTGEKVFLECVQDMDHENMFWYRQDPGLGLRLIYFSYDVKMKEKGDIPEGYSVSREKKERFSLILESASTNQTSMYLCASSLFGLAEAGNQPQHFGDGTRLSIL.

This clonotype has just a few counts. One end of the junction fails to match germline, which may point to a read error. J is TRBJ2-3 and V is TRBV6-2 or TRBV6-3; D unresolved. Per the germline V gene, CDR1 is MNHEY and CDR2 is SVGEGT. The CDR3 is made up of 15 amino acids. CDR3 sequence (DNA): TGTACCAGCAGTTTTCGAGCGTTTAGCACAGATACGCAGTATTTT. It translates to CTSSFRAFSTDTQYF.

This clonotype showed up just a few times. CDR3 region: CASSPGGAGYNSPLHF. The CDR3 nucleotides read TGTGCCAGCTCACCAGGAGGAGCCGGCTATAATTCACCCCTCCACTTT. The chain combines TRBV18 with TRBJ1-6; D unclear. Germline-derived CDR1 and CDR2 are KGHSH and LQKENI. The V end lost 2 bases, the J end lost 3 bases, and 11 bases lay between the germline ends. CDR3 length equals 16 residues.

There are a few counts of this clonotype. The genes are TRBV4-3 and TRBJ1-1; D is unclear. Germline V CDR1 and CDR2: LGHNA, YSLEER. Between the trimmed V and J ends, which lost 0 bases and 1 base, there was a span of 12 bases. The CDR3 is 16 residues long. This CDR3 is CASSQDRRAANTEAFF. In DNA form, the CDR3 reads TGCGCCAGCAGCCAAGATAGGAGAGCAGCGAACACTGAAGCTTTCTTT.

This chain joins TRBV25-1 and TRBJ1-6; no clear D gene. V lost 1 base and J 10 bases, leaving 14 bases between the germline ends. This CDR3 is built from 15 residues. From germline, CDR1 is MGHDK and CDR2 SYGVNS. CDR3 DNA: TGTGCCAGCAGTGAATGGGGTTTGGCAAGCTCACCCCTCCACTTT. As protein: CASSEWGLASSPLHF. Full variable domain (rest looked up from reference TRBV25-1 and TRBJ1-6): EADIYQTPRYLVIGTGKKITLECSQTMGHDKMYWYQQDPGMELHLIHYSYGVNSTEKGDLSSESTVSRIRTEHFPLTLESARPSHTSQYLCASSEWGLASSPLHFGNGTRLTVT.

This clonotype was detected only a few times. The rearrangement uses TRBV3-1 and TRBJ2-2; D is unresolved. CDR3 length: 16 residues. Germline loops: CDR1 LGHDT, CDR2 YNNKEL (reference sequence). V lost 0 bases to trimming and J lost 0 bases, with 8 bases between them. Written as DNA, the CDR3 is TGTGCCAGCAGCCAAGATCCGGGCACGAACACCGGGGAGCTGTTTTTT. The encoded protein is CASSQDPGTNTGELFF.

This chain joins TRBV6-5 and TRBJ2-7, with D possibly being TRBD1 or TRBD2 (5 bases each). V was clipped by 0 bases and J by 1 base, with 16 bases between them. The CDR3 runs to 17 residues. The germline CDR1 and CDR2 sequences are MNHEY and SVGAGI. CDR3 sequence (DNA): TGTGCCAGCAGTTACTCATCGGGGCCAGGGAAATCCTACGAGCAGTACTTC. Its translation: CASSYSSGPGKSYEQYF.

This clonotype was observed many times. The chain's CDR3 is CSARELGIADTQYF. The CDR3 DNA reads TGCAGTGCTAGAGAACTAGGGATCGCAGATACGCAGTATTTT. The V and J genes are TRBV20-1 and TRBJ2-3; a possible D gene is TRBD2 (5 bases). V lost 0 bases and J 4 bases, leaving 11 bases between the germline ends. Per germline, CDR1 DFQATT and CDR2 SNEGSKA (reference sequence). The CDR3 has 14 amino acids.

This clonotype was counted a few times. The V gene is TRBV28, the J gene TRBJ1-6, with TRBD1 matching over 8 bases. The germline V gene encodes CDR1 MDHEN and CDR2 SYDVKM. The CDR3 is 14 amino acids. V lost 5 bases and J lost 13; bases outside the gene matches: 10. The CDR3 protein is CASSPGTGVSPLHF. The CDR3 DNA reads as TGTGCCAGCAGTCCCGGGACAGGAGTCTCGCCCCTCCACTTT. Looking up the rest from reference TRBV28 and TRBJ1-6 gives the full variable domain: DVKVTQSSRYLVKRTGEKVFLECVQDMDHENMFWYRQDPGLGLRLIYFSYDVKMKEKGDIPEGYSVSREKKERFSLILESASTNQTSMYLCASSPGTGVSPLHFGNGTRLTVT.

This clonotype came up a few times. This chain connects TRBV20-1 to TRBJ1-5; D gene uncertain. Trimming left V 3 bases short and J 4 bases short, with 7 bases between. This CDR3 region has 12 residues. Germline CDR1 reads DFQATT; CDR2 reads SNEGSKA (reference sequence). The CDR3 region is CSASLVNQPQHF. For the CDR3, the DNA is TGCAGTGCTAGTTTAGTTAATCAGCCCCAGCATTTT.

In its sample, this clonotype was seen a few times. The chain couples TRBV5-1 to TRBJ1-6; 10 bases align to TRBD1. The CDR3 sequence is 15 residues long. Germline CDR1 is SGHRS and CDR2 is YFSETQ. The ends lost 3 bases at V and 10 bases at J; junction bases unmatched: 7. The CDR3 loop reads CASSSVPGQGSPLHF. In nucleotides, the CDR3 is TGCGCCAGCAGCTCAGTCCCGGGACAGGGGTCACCCCTCCACTTT.

The chain has TRBV6-6 and TRBJ2-5; a weak D match, TRBD1 (6 bases). Germline V gene lookup returns CDR1 MNHNY and CDR2 SVGAGI (reference sequence). The CDR3 runs 13 residues. V lost 5 bases to trimming and J lost 4 bases, with 11 bases between them. The CDR3 loop is CASSPFRGETQYF. DNA of the CDR3: TGTGCCAGCAGTCCCTTCAGGGGAGAGACCCAGTACTTC.

The chain couples TRBV7-2 to TRBJ2-7; no clear D. In germline, CDR1 is SGHTA, CDR2 FQGNSA. There are 15 residues in the CDR3. The germline V and J ends were trimmed by 3 bases and 2 bases, with 14 bases remaining between them. The CDR3 here is CASSFLPGKTYEQYV. CDR3 nucleotides: TGTGCCAGCAGCTTTCTGCCGGGTAAGACCTACGAGCAGTACGTC.

This clonotype was seen a few times. This chain connects TRBV11-2 to TRBJ2-6, with D uncertain. Trimming took 4 bases from V and 1 from J, leaving 8 bases between them. This CDR3 region has 15 residues. Germline loops: CDR1 SGHAT, CDR2 FQNNGV. CDR3 in DNA: TGTGCCAGCAGCTCTCCCCAGTCTGGGGCCAACGTCCTGACTTTC. Amino acid sequence: CASSSPQSGANVLTF.

J is TRBJ2-4 and V is TRBV6-6; D assignment may be TRBD1 or TRBD2 (5 bases each). V shed 5 bases and J shed 6 bases, with 8 bases lying between them. Germline V gene sequence: CDR1 MNHNY, CDR2 SVGAGI (reference sequence). This CDR3 comprises 12 residues. The CDR3 sequence is CASSPGTNIQYF. The CDR3 DNA is TGTGCCAGCAGTCCCGGGACAAACATTCAGTACTTC.

The genes are TRBV20-1 and TRBJ1-1; possible D gene TRBD1, 6 bases. The V and J ends lost 0 bases and 6 bases respectively, with 14 bases between them. This CDR3 contains 14 residues. CDR1 and CDR2 from the germline V gene are DFQATT and SNEGSKA (reference sequence). The CDR3 loop is CSAREGGRRPEAFF. The DNA of the CDR3 is TGCAGTGCTAGAGAAGGGGGGCGCCGCCCTGAAGCTTTCTTT.